This entry describes one T cell receptor beta chain. Its antigen is still unknown. These data originate in a study of T cells after yellow fever vaccination. On the study more broadly: Researchers used SMART-Seq v4 Ultra Low Input to prepare fractions that had low cell numbers. The study's findings and limits: Sorted repertoires could include abundant contaminating clonotypes from bulk cells. Boosting was followed by the reappearance of most primary-vaccination clones (around 95% CD4, about 90% CD8).

Germline CDR1 and CDR2: LGHDT and YNNKEL (reference sequence). The ends were cut back, 4 bases at V and 7 bases at J, with 8 bases in the middle. The CDR3 covers 13 residues. Researchers made TCR cDNA using 5'RACE template switching, and this step added a universal primer site and UMIs. TCRdb independently ran MiXCR on the 5' RACE reads; one entry per CDR3 protein. The sample lists under 500,000 distinct CDR3 sequences; about 17% were seen once. The V gene is TRBV3-1, the J gene TRBJ1-6; D uncertain. This clonotype originated in a man in his late teens or twenties who received the YFV17D yellow fever vaccine. Source: PBMCs, taken before the yellow fever booster vaccination. The chain's CDR3 is CASSPLENSPLHF. CDR3 bases: TGTGCCAGCAGCCCCCTGGAGAATTCACCCCTCCACTTT.